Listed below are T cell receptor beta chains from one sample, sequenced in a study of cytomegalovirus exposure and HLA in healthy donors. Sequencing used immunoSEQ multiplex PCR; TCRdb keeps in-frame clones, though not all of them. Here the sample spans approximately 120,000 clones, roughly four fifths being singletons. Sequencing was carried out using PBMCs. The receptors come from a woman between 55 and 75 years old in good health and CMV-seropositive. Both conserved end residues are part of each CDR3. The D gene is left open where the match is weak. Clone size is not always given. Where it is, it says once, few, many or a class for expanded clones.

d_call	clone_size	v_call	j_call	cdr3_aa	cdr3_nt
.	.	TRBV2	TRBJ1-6	CASSEGQGIWSPLHF	TGTGCCAGCAGTGAAGGGCAGGGGATTTGGTCACCCCTCCACTTT
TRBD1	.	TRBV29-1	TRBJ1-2	CSAGTGENYGYTF	TGCAGCGCCGGGACAGGGGAGAACTATGGCTACACCTTC
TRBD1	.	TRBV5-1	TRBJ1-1	CASSQQGALTEAFF	TGCGCCAGCAGCCAGCAGGGGGCATTGACTGAAGCTTTCTTT
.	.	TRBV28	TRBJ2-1	CASRDFLRNEQFF	TGTGCCAGTCGGGACTTTCTTAGGAATGAGCAGTTCTTC
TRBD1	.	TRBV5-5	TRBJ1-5	CASSLSGQGGDQPQHF	TGTGCCAGCAGCTTGAGTGGACAGGGGGGGGATCAGCCCCAGCATTTT
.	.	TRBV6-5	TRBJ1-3	CASSYGQGNTIYF	TGTGCCAGCAGTTACGGACAAGGAAACACCATATATTTT
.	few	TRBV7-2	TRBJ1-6	CASRTVGNSPLHF	TGTGCCAGTAGGACAGTGGGGAATTCACCCCTCCACTTT
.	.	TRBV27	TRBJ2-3	CASSPSRGSTDTQYF	TGTGCCAGCAGTCCCTCCCGGGGGAGCACAGATACGCAGTATTTT
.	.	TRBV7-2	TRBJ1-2	CASSFRPAGVNYGYTF	TGTGCCAGCAGCTTCAGACCAGCAGGGGTTAACTATGGCTACACCTTC
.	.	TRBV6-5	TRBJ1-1	CASSYLRRNTEAFF	TGTGCCAGCAGCTACCTCAGGCGGAACACTGAAGCTTTCTTT
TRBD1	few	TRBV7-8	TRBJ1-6	CASSLTTGRSPNSPLHF	TGTGCCAGCAGCTTGACGACAGGGAGGTCTCCCAATTCACCCCTCCACTTT
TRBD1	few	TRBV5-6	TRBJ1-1	CASSEGTVEFAFF	TGTGCCAGCAGCGAGGGGACAGTGGAATTCGCTTTCTTT
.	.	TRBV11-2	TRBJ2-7	CASSLVLPGWEQYF	TGTGCCAGCAGCTTAGTGCTGCCGGGTTGGGAGCAGTACTTC
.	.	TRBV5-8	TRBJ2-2	CASSSGNPPEELFF	TGTGCCAGCAGCTCCGGGAACCCTCCCGAGGAGCTGTTTTTT
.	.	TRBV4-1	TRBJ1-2	CASSQLPMGANYGYTF	TGCGCCAGCAGCCAACTCCCCATGGGAGCTAACTATGGCTACACCTTC
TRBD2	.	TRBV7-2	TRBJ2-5	CASSFGTSGKETQYF	TGTGCCAGCAGCTTCGGGACTAGCGGTAAAGAGACCCAGTACTTC
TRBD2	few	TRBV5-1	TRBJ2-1	CASSAPGLAGKQQFF	TGCGCCAGCAGCGCACCGGGACTAGCGGGGAAACAGCAGTTCTTC
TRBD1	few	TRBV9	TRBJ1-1	CASSVEGQGATEAFF	TGTGCCAGCAGCGTAGAGGGACAGGGGGCCACTGAAGCTTTCTTT
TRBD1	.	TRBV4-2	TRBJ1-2	CASSQGDRDYDGYTF	TGTGCCAGCAGCCAAGGGGACAGGGACTATGATGGCTACACCTTC
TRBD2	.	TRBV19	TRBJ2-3	CATTPLGGGSTDTQYF	TGTGCCACCACCCCCCTTGGCGGGGGGAGCACAGATACGCAGTATTTT
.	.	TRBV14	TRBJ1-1	CASSRGGNTEAFF	TGTGCCAGCAGCAGGGGGGGGAACACTGAAGCTTTCTTT
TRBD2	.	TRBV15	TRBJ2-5	CATTRGLAGGLETQYF	TGTGCCACCACCCGGGGACTAGCGGGAGGTTTGGAGACCCAGTACTTC
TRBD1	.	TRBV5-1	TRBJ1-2	CASSPSPSDRSNYGYTF	TGCGCCAGCAGCCCCTCCCCTTCGGACAGGTCTAACTATGGCTACACCTTC
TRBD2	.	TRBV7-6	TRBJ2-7	CASSLLVGGGGIYEQYF	TGTGCCAGCAGCCTACTTGTGGGCGGGGGGGGAATCTACGAGCAGTACTTC
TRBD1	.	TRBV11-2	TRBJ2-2	CASSLAGGNTGELFF	TGTGCCAGCAGCTTAGCAGGGGGCAACACCGGGGAGCTGTTTTTT
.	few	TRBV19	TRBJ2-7	CASRPRGTTYEQYF	TGTGCCAGTAGACCCCGAGGGACAACTTACGAGCAGTACTTC
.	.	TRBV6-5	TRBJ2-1	CASRAGKSSYNEQFF	TGTGCCAGCAGGGCCGGGAAGAGCTCCTACAATGAGCAGTTCTTC
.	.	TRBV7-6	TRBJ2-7	CASSLARTLNGEQYF	TGTGCCAGCAGCTTAGCGAGGACATTGAACGGCGAGCAGTACTTC
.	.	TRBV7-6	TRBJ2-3	CASSFSGDTQYF	TGTGCCAGCAGCTTTTCAGGGGATACGCAGTATTTT
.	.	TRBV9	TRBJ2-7	CASSARGEPTNEQYF	TGTGCCAGCAGCGCCCGTGGGGAGCCGACTAACGAGCAGTACTTC
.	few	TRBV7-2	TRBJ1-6	CASSLRQGFTDSPLHF	TGTGCCAGCAGCTTACGGCAGGGCTTCACAGATTCACCCCTCCACTTT
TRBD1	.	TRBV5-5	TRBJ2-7	CASSSTGGNYEQYF	TGTGCCAGCAGTTCTACAGGGGGTAACTACGAGCAGTACTTC
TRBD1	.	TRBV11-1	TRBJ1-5	CASRKIKYCTGGGNQPQHF	TGTGCCAGCAGGAAAATTAAATACTGTACAGGGGGAGGCAATCAGCCCCAGCATTTT
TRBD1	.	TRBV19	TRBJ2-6	CASTADRAGANVLTF	TGTGCCAGTACCGCCGACAGGGCTGGGGCCAACGTCCTGACTTTC
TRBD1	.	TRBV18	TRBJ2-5	CASSPRTGQETQYF	TGTGCCAGCTCACCCAGGACAGGCCAAGAGACCCAGTACTTC
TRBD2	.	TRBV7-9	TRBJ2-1	CASPLREGYNEQFF	TGTGCCAGCCCCCTGCGGGAGGGATACAATGAGCAGTTCTTC
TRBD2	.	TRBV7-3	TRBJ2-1	CASSLDGRLSWDEQFF	TGTGCCAGCAGCCTCGACGGGAGGCTCTCTTGGGATGAGCAGTTCTTC
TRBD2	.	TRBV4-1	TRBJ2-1	CASSQLHSGRPYNEQFF	TGCGCCAGCAGCCAGCTCCATAGCGGGAGGCCCTACAATGAGCAGTTCTTC
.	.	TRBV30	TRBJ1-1	CAWKGLGNTEAFF	TGTGCCTGGAAGGGGCTAGGGAACACTGAAGCTTTCTTT